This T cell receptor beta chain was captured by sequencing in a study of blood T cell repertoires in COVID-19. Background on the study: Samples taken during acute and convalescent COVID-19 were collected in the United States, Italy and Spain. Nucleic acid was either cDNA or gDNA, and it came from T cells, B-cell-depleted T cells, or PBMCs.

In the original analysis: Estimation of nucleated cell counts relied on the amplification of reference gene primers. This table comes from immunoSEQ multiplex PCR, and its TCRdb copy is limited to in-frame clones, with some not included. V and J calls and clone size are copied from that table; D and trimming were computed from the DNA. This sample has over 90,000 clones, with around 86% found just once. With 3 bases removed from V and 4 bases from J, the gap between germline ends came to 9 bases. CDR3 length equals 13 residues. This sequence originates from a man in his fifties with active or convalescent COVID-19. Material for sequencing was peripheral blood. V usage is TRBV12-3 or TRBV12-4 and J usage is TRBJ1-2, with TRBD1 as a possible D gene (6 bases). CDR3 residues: CASSLGGPYGYTF. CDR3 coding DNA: TGTGCCAGCAGTTTGGGGGGGCCCTATGGCTACACCTTC.